Described below is a single T cell receptor (beta chain) sequence and its context. Its antigen is still unknown. The CDR3 end lies 3 residues beyond the end of the read and is filled in from the germline J gene. Thawed PBMCs were FACS-sorted into unstimulated CD4+CD25+CD127- regulatory T cells, CD4+CD25- non-regulatory cells, CD4 and CD8 cells. The sample originates from a study of Tregs in tolerant kidney transplant recipients. Libraries were prepared by immunoSEQ multiplex PCR; TCRdb keeps only in-frame clonotypes and omits some of them. Here the sample table reports about 30,000 clones. CDR3 length equals 12 residues. Trimming stripped 7 bases from V and 4 bases from J, with 7 bases between. CDR1 and CDR2 (germline): SNHLY, FYNNEI. Study-level results: Changing PCR primers prevented nucleotide comparison between some patients' samples.

The V call is TRBV2, the J call TRBJ2-2, with unresolved D. Sequencing used CD8+ T cells from blood, obtained before the transplant. The sequence came from a human donor who received a combined kidney and bone marrow transplant. CDR3 in amino acids: CASTTITGELFF. Incomplete CDR3 DNA: TGTGCCAGCACCACTATCACCGGGGAG.